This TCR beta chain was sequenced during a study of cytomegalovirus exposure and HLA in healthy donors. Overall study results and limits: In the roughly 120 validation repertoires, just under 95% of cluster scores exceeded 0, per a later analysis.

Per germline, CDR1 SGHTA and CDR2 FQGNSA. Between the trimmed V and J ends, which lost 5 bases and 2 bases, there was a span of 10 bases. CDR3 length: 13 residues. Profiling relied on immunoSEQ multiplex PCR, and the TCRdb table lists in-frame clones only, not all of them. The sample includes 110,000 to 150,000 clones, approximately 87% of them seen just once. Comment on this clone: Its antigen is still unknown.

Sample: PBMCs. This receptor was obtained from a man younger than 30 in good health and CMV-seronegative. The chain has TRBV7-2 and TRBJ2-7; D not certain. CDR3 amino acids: CASSPMGPYEQYF. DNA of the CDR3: TGTGCCAGCAGCCCGATGGGCCCCTACGAGCAGTACTTC.